The rows below give T cell receptor beta chains drawn from one sample of a study of blood T cell repertoires in COVID-19. Profiled with immunoSEQ multiplex PCR; TCRdb holds only in-frame clones, not every one. The sample yields 99,000 or so clones, roughly nine tenths seen once. The specimen was peripheral blood. These receptors all come from a human donor in a cohort sampled during active COVID-19. Both conserved end residues are part of each CDR3. Fields, in order: J gene, clone size, V gene, D gene, CDR3 protein, CDR3 DNA. D genes are given only for firm matches. For some rows the clone size is stated as once, few or many, or as a class when expanded; others skip it.

J gene: TRBJ1-3; clone size: .; V gene: TRBV4-3; D gene: .; CDR3 protein: CASSQDRQASGNTIYF; CDR3 DNA: TGCGCCAGCAGCCAAGATAGACAGGCCTCTGGAAACACCATATATTTT
J gene: TRBJ2-3; clone size: .; V gene: TRBV12-3/TRBV12-4; D gene: .; CDR3 protein: CASSGLSTDTQYF; CDR3 DNA: TGTGCCAGCAGCGGTTTGAGCACAGATACGCAGTATTTT
J gene: TRBJ1-1; clone size: .; V gene: TRBV28; D gene: .; CDR3 protein: CASNEKGDFSGAFF; CDR3 DNA: TGTGCCAGCAACGAAAAGGGGGATTTCAGTGGAGCTTTCTTT
J gene: TRBJ1-1; clone size: .; V gene: TRBV4-1; D gene: TRBD1; CDR3 protein: CASSHGSGGSGTEAFF; CDR3 DNA: TGCGCCAGCAGCCACGGGTCAGGGGGTTCGGGTACTGAAGCTTTCTTT
J gene: TRBJ2-1; clone size: once; V gene: TRBV4-1; D gene: .; CDR3 protein: CASSQAGRPIYNEQFF; CDR3 DNA: TGCGCCAGCAGCCAAGCAGGTCGGCCCATATACAATGAGCAGTTCTTC
J gene: TRBJ2-7; clone size: .; V gene: TRBV4-2; D gene: TRBD2; CDR3 protein: CASSVGSGTTYEQYF; CDR3 DNA: TGTGCCAGCAGCGTAGGTAGCGGGACTACCTACGAGCAGTACTTC
J gene: TRBJ2-2; clone size: .; V gene: TRBV10-3; D gene: .; CDR3 protein: CAINSDRLSSNTGELFF; CDR3 DNA: TGTGCCATAAACTCAGACAGGTTAAGCTCGAACACCGGGGAGCTGTTTTTT
J gene: TRBJ2-5; clone size: .; V gene: TRBV7-6; D gene: .; CDR3 protein: CASSSTDRQETQYF; CDR3 DNA: TGTGCCAGCAGCTCTACGGACAGACAAGAGACCCAGTACTTC
J gene: TRBJ1-4; clone size: .; V gene: TRBV7-6; D gene: .; CDR3 protein: CASSPLTATNEKLFF; CDR3 DNA: TGTGCCAGCAGCCCTCTGACAGCAACTAATGAAAAACTGTTTTTT
J gene: TRBJ2-3; clone size: .; V gene: TRBV28; D gene: TRBD2; CDR3 protein: CASSLGLAGVSQYF; CDR3 DNA: TGTGCCAGCAGTCTCGGACTAGCGGGTGTATCGCAGTATTTT
J gene: TRBJ2-3; clone size: .; V gene: TRBV28; D gene: TRBD2; CDR3 protein: CASSSMGLAGANTQYF; CDR3 DNA: TGTGCCAGCAGTTCCATGGGTCTAGCGGGAGCAAATACGCAGTATTTT
J gene: TRBJ2-3; clone size: .; V gene: TRBV6-2/TRBV6-3; D gene: TRBD2; CDR3 protein: CASSSGGADTDTQYF; CDR3 DNA: TGTGCCAGCAGCAGCGGGGGGGCTGACACAGATACGCAGTATTTT
J gene: TRBJ2-5; clone size: once; V gene: TRBV7-8; D gene: TRBD2; CDR3 protein: CASSVASGRAGETQYF; CDR3 DNA: TGTGCCAGCAGCGTAGCTAGCGGGAGGGCCGGAGAGACCCAGTACTTC
J gene: TRBJ1-6; clone size: .; V gene: TRBV6-1; D gene: .; CDR3 protein: CASSEFGRGSPLHF; CDR3 DNA: TGTGCCAGCAGTGAATTCGGGAGGGGTTCACCCCTCCACTTT
J gene: TRBJ2-2; clone size: .; V gene: TRBV12-3/TRBV12-4; D gene: .; CDR3 protein: CASSSFSTGELFF; CDR3 DNA: TGTGCCAGCAGTTCATTCAGCACCGGGGAGCTGTTTTTT
J gene: TRBJ1-5; clone size: .; V gene: TRBV11-2; D gene: .; CDR3 protein: CASSLYSNGVPQHF; CDR3 DNA: TGTGCCAGCAGCTTATATTCTAACGGGGTGCCCCAGCATTTT
J gene: TRBJ1-4; clone size: .; V gene: TRBV18; D gene: TRBD1; CDR3 protein: CASSPTGANEKLFF; CDR3 DNA: TGTGCCAGCTCACCCACAGGGGCTAATGAAAAACTGTTTTTT
J gene: TRBJ2-7; clone size: few; V gene: TRBV5-1; D gene: TRBD1; CDR3 protein: CASSDRQGREQYF; CDR3 DNA: TGCGCCAGCAGCGACCGACAGGGTCGTGAGCAGTACTTC
J gene: TRBJ2-1; clone size: .; V gene: TRBV7-9; D gene: .; CDR3 protein: CASSSSRVGEQFF; CDR3 DNA: TGTGCCAGCAGCTCATCGCGGGTCGGCGAGCAGTTCTTC
J gene: TRBJ2-7; clone size: few; V gene: TRBV27; D gene: TRBD2; CDR3 protein: CASSFSLAGGSYEQYF; CDR3 DNA: TGTGCCAGCAGTTTCTCTCTAGCGGGAGGATCCTACGAGCAGTACTTC
J gene: TRBJ2-2; clone size: .; V gene: TRBV2; D gene: TRBD1; CDR3 protein: CASRGQGAANTGELFF; CDR3 DNA: TGTGCCAGCAGAGGACAGGGGGCGGCGAACACCGGGGAGCTGTTTTTT
J gene: TRBJ1-1; clone size: .; V gene: TRBV5-1; D gene: .; CDR3 protein: CASTPGLVLNTEAFF; CDR3 DNA: TGCGCCAGCACCCCTGGACTCGTACTTAACACTGAAGCTTTCTTT
J gene: TRBJ2-3; clone size: few; V gene: TRBV6-4; D gene: .; CDR3 protein: CASSDDSSTDTQYF; CDR3 DNA: TGTGCCAGCAGTGACGACAGTAGCACAGATACGCAGTATTTT
J gene: TRBJ2-1; clone size: .; V gene: TRBV5-1; D gene: TRBD2; CDR3 protein: CASSPGTTKNEQFF; CDR3 DNA: TGCGCCAGCAGCCCGGGGACTACTAAAAATGAGCAGTTCTTC
J gene: TRBJ1-2; clone size: .; V gene: TRBV7-9; D gene: .; CDR3 protein: CASSSRRAGVNGYTF; CDR3 DNA: TGTGCCAGCAGCTCCCGGCGGGCAGGGGTGAATGGCTACACCTTC
J gene: TRBJ2-5; clone size: few; V gene: TRBV14; D gene: TRBD1; CDR3 protein: CASSRNPGQWGETQYF; CDR3 DNA: TGTGCCAGCAGCCGTAACCCGGGACAGTGGGGCGAGACCCAGTACTTC
J gene: TRBJ1-4; clone size: .; V gene: TRBV2; D gene: TRBD1; CDR3 protein: CASSETGPEKLFF; CDR3 DNA: TGTGCCAGCAGTGAGACAGGGCCGGAAAAACTGTTTTTT
J gene: TRBJ1-6; clone size: .; V gene: TRBV6-5; D gene: TRBD1; CDR3 protein: CASSYAGDRGGSPLHF; CDR3 DNA: TGTGCCAGCAGTTACGCAGGGGACAGGGGAGGTTCACCCCTCCACTTT
J gene: TRBJ2-1; clone size: .; V gene: TRBV6-2/TRBV6-3; D gene: .; CDR3 protein: CASSPSDNEQFF; CDR3 DNA: TGTGCCAGCAGCCCATCTGACAATGAGCAGTTCTTC
J gene: TRBJ1-6; clone size: .; V gene: TRBV6-5; D gene: TRBD1; CDR3 protein: CASSYSTGLNSPLHF; CDR3 DNA: TGTGCCAGCAGTTACTCGACAGGGCTTAATTCACCCCTCCACTTT
J gene: TRBJ1-5; clone size: .; V gene: TRBV6-2/TRBV6-3; D gene: .; CDR3 protein: CASSYSGGRDQPQHF; CDR3 DNA: TGTGCCAGCAGTTACTCGGGAGGGAGGGATCAGCCCCAGCATTTT
J gene: TRBJ1-3; clone size: .; V gene: TRBV23-1; D gene: TRBD1; CDR3 protein: CASSQSLGQGRLRNTIYF; CDR3 DNA: TGCGCCAGCAGTCAATCCCTGGGACAGGGGCGTCTAAGAAACACCATATATTTT
J gene: TRBJ2-5; clone size: .; V gene: TRBV2; D gene: .; CDR3 protein: CASKEGKTQYF; CDR3 DNA: TGTGCCAGCAAGGAGGGAAAGACCCAGTACTTC
J gene: TRBJ1-5; clone size: .; V gene: TRBV2; D gene: .; CDR3 protein: CASSEQDLSNQPQHF; CDR3 DNA: TGTGCCAGCAGCGAACAGGATTTGAGCAATCAGCCCCAGCATTTT
J gene: TRBJ1-5; clone size: few; V gene: TRBV21-1; D gene: .; CDR3 protein: CASSKGATGGRNQPQHF; CDR3 DNA: TGTGCCAGCAGCAAGGGAGCGACAGGGGGCAGGAATCAGCCCCAGCATTTT
J gene: TRBJ2-7; clone size: .; V gene: TRBV28; D gene: TRBD2; CDR3 protein: CASSTPPSGSYEQYF; CDR3 DNA: TGTGCCAGCAGTACCCCCCCTAGCGGGTCCTACGAGCAGTACTTC
J gene: TRBJ2-7; clone size: .; V gene: TRBV28; D gene: TRBD2; CDR3 protein: CASSWAPGLAGNYEQYF; CDR3 DNA: TGTGCCAGCAGTTGGGCTCCGGGACTAGCGGGGAACTACGAGCAGTACTTC
J gene: TRBJ2-3; clone size: .; V gene: TRBV9; D gene: TRBD1; CDR3 protein: CASSVGLGQHAQYSDTQYF; CDR3 DNA: TGTGCCAGCAGCGTAGGTTTGGGACAGCACGCCCAATACTCAGATACGCAGTATTTT
J gene: TRBJ2-1; clone size: .; V gene: TRBV7-3; D gene: .; CDR3 protein: CASSLGPEAGVLF; CDR3 DNA: TGTGCCAGCAGCTTAGGTCCGGAAGCAGGGGTCCTCTTC
J gene: TRBJ1-6; clone size: .; V gene: TRBV11-3; D gene: .; CDR3 protein: CASSLDGGGSPLHF; CDR3 DNA: TGTGCCAGCAGCTTAGACGGAGGAGGATCACCCCTCCACTTT